These T cell receptor beta chains were read from a single sample in a study of graft-versus-host responses after intestinal transplantation. TCRdb keeps only in-frame clones here, not all; method: immunoSEQ multiplex PCR. The sample yields tens of thousands of clones, 94% seen once. Their recognized antigens are unknown. The sequencing used unstimulated CD4+ T cells sorted from spleen or lymph node cells, collected before transplant. Receptor source: a human donor who was the organ donor for an intestinal transplant. CDR3s include the opening cysteine and the closing phenylalanine or tryptophan. The order of the fields is clone size, V gene, J gene, CDR3 length, CDR3 protein. Clone size is given for some rows only: seen once, a few or many times, or a class if the clone is expanded.

few,TRBV19,TRBJ1-1,13,CASSTGQGAYAFF
NA,TRBV7-2,TRBJ2-7,13,CASSLASNYEQYF
NA,TRBV2,TRBJ2-1,14,CASRTGDLYNEQFF
NA,TRBV9,TRBJ1-2,14,CASSGRQGNYGYTF
NA,TRBV9,TRBJ2-3,14,CASSVVISGDTQYF
NA,TRBV6-5,TRBJ2-5,13,CASSNRGQETQYF
NA,TRBV2,TRBJ1-2,10,CASRDPGYTF
NA,TRBV27,TRBJ1-5,13,CASSLLAGQPQHF
NA,TRBV4-2,TRBJ2-2,16,CASSQDAGTVAGELFF
NA,TRBV4-3,TRBJ1-3,18,CASSQVFAGAPSGNTIYF
NA,TRBV5-1,TRBJ2-7,16,CASSKTGLQILYEQYF
NA,TRBV5-6,TRBJ1-1,16,CASSPTQQGRISGAFF
NA,TRBV5-4,TRBJ2-1,15,CASSPGGSGGDEQFF
NA,TRBV19,TRBJ2-5,12,CASSIGGETQYF
NA,TRBV19,TRBJ2-5,16,CASSTSGVVADQIRYF
NA,TRBV7-2,TRBJ2-1,16,CASSFTSGAGYNEQFF
NA,TRBV28,TRBJ1-6,15,CASRAAGQLTSPLHF
NA,TRBV5-1,TRBJ2-3,14,CASSLFGGTDTQYF
few,TRBV6-4,TRBJ2-2,16,CASSDNRGPNTGELFF
NA,TRBV25-1,TRBJ2-7,14,CASSARTSWGEQYF
NA,TRBV13,TRBJ2-7,14,CASSYRQGPDEQYF
NA,TRBV9,TRBJ1-1,14,CASSVLSGDTEAFF
NA,TRBV15,TRBJ1-1,15,CATSREDQGATEAFF
NA,TRBV2,TRBJ2-3,14,CASRLQGYTDTQYF
NA,TRBV15,TRBJ2-7,15,CATSREGQGAYEQYF
few,TRBV21-1,TRBJ2-7,18,CASSKALAGPFSSYEQYF
NA,TRBV10-3,TRBJ1-2,13,CAISGTGGYGYTF